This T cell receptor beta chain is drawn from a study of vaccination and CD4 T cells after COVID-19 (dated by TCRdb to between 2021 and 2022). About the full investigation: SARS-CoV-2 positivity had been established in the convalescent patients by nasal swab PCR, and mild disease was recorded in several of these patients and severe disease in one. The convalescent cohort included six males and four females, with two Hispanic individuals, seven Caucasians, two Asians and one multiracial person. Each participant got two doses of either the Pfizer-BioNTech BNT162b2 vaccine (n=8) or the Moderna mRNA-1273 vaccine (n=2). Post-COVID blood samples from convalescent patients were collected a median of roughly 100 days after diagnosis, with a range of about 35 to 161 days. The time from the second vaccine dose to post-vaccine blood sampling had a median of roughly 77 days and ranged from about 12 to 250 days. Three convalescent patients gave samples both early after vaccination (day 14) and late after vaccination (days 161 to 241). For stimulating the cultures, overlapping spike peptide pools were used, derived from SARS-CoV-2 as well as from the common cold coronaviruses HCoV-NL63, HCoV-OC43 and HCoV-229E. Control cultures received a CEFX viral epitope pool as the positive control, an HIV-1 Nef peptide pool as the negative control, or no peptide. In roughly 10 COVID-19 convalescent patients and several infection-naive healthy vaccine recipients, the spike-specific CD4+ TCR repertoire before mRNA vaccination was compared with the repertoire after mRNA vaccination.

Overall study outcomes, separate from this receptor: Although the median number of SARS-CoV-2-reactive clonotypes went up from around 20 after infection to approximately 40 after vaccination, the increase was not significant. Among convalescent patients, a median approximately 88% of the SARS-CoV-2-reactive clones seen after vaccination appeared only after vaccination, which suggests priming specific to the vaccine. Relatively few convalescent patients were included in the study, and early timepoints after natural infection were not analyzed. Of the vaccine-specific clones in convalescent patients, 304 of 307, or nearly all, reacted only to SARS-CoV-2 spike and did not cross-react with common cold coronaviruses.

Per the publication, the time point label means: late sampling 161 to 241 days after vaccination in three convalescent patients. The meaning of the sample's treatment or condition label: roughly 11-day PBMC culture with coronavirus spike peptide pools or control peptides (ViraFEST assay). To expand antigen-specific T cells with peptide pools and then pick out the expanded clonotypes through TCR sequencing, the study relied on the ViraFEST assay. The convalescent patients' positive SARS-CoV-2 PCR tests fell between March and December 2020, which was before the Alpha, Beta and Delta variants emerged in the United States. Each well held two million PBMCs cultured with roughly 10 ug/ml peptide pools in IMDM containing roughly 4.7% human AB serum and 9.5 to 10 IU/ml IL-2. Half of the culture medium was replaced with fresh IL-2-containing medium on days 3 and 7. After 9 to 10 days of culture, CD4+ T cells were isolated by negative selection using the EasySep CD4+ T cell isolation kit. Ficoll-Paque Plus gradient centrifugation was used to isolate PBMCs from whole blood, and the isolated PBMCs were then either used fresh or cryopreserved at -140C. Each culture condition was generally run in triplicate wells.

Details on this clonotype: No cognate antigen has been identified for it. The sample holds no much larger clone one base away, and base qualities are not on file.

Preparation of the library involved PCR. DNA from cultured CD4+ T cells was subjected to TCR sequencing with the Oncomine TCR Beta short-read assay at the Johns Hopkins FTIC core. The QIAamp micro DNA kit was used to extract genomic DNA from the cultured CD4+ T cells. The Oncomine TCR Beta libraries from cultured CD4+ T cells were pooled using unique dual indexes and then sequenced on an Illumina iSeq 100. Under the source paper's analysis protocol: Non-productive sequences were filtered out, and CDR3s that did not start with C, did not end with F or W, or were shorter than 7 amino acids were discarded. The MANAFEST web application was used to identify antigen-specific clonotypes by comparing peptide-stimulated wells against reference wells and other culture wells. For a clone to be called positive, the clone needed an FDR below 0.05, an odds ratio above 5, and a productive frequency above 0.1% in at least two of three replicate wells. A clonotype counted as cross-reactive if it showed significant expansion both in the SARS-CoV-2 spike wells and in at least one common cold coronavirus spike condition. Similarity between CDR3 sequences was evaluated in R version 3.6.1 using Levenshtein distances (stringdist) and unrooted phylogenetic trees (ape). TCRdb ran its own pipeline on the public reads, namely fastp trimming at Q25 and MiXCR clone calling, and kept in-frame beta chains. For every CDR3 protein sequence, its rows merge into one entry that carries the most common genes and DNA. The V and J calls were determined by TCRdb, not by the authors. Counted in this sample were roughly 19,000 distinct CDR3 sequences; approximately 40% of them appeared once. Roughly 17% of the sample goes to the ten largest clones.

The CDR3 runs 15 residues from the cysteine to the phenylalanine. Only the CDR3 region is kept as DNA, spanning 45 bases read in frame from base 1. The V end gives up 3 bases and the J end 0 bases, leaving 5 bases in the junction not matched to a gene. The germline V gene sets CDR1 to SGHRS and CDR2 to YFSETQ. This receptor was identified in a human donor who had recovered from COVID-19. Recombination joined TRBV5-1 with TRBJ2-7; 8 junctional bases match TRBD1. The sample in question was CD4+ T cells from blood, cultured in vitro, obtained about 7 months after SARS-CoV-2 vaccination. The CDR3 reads CASSSGTGYSYEQYF. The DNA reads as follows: TGCGCCAGCAGCTCGGGGACAGGCTACTCCTACGAGCAGTACTTC.